This record concerns one TCR beta chain sequence. It has no known antigen specificity. Within one base of it there is no much larger clone, and no base qualities were kept. Graves' hyperthyroidism was defined as stable when no progression to ophthalmopathy occurred over 18 months of follow-up. Hyperthyroidism patients were aged 18 to 65 years and newly diagnosed, with disease duration of less than 2 months. The study excluded patients with uncontrolled infections, other autoimmune diseases, pregnancy or lactation. Clinical symptoms, serum thyroxine and TRAb, thyroid ultrasound, and orbital computed tomography formed the basis for the diagnoses. Trizol reagent was used to extract total RNA, and RNA quality was then checked on an Agilent 2100 Bioanalyzer. The entry originates in a study of T cells in Graves' hyperthyroidism and ophthalmopathy (dated by TCRdb to 2018 to 2020). With respect to the entire study: TCR V-J signatures able to tell the groups apart were searched for in a discovery cohort of more than 90 patients, of whom under 45 had Graves' ophthalmopathy and about 55 had stable Graves' hyperthyroidism. After blood sampling, hyperthyroidism patients were treated with methimazole at a starting dose of 30 mg daily, and ophthalmopathy patients were treated with high-dose intravenous methylprednisolone. An independent validation cohort of 18 to 20 hyperthyroidism patients and 15 or so patients who later progressed to ophthalmopathy tested prospective prediction of ophthalmopathy. TCR Vbeta CDR3 sequencing of 140 or so peripheral blood samples (43 ophthalmopathy, 75 to 80 hyperthyroidism and roughly 17 progressor patients) is reported in the paper. The 100 discovery patients were randomly divided into training and test sets at a 7:3 ratio. Thyroid tissue and blood T-cell repertoires from over 5 Graves' hyperthyroidism patients were also compared in the study. Summary of the overall study and its limitations: Ophthalmopathy was separated from stable hyperthyroidism by a 13 V-J signature model, with over 85% sensitivity and approximately 81% specificity obtained in cross-validation and 80%/75% obtained in testing. Blood samples also contained most of the expanded thyroid clonotypes (frequency above 0.001), which suggests that blood repertoires may reflect thyroid immune responses. Sample size was not statistically predetermined, and investigators were not blinded to group allocation. In validation, progression to ophthalmopathy was predicted by the model with 70.59% sensitivity and 72.22% specificity, a median of 6.5 months before onset.

V loses 7 bases of germline sequence and J loses 7 bases, and the interval between the two ends is 11 bases. The CDR3 runs 13 amino acids, cysteine and phenylalanine included. Here the CDR3 DNA is all that survives: 39 bases in frame from base 1. As encoded in the germline V gene (reference sequence), CDR1 is LNHNV while CDR2 is YYDKDF. TCR beta CDR3 regions were amplified from RNA transcripts. The first round of RT-PCR for the TCR CDR3 was performed with the HTBI primer set and the Qiagen OneStep RT-PCR kit. The libraries were constructed in a second round of multiplex PCR and then size-selected and purified. Paired-end sequencing of the libraries was performed with 100 bp reads on an Illumina HiSeq2000. On the authors' methods: SOAPnuke was used to process the raw data, with reads discarded if the reads contained adapters or uncalled bases, had a mean Phred below 15, or lacked an exact constant-primer or identifier match. High-quality paired reads were merged using COPE v1.2.5, and each unique nucleotide sequence was defined as a clonotype. Clonotypes were aligned to IMGT TRBV, TRBD and TRBJ reference segments using MiTCR v1.1. Only V-J combinations with frequency above 0.0001, covering 99% to 99.2% of repertoires, were analysed. A TCS score was defined as the ratio of F50 (clonal expansion) to E x V (chaos), with BLOSUM62-based TCRdist applied between CDR3 peptides within each V-J. Welch's t-statistics and random forest reduced roughly 540 V-J features to under 15, which were used in a naive Bayes classifier (R e1071). TCRdb reprocessing: public reads trimmed at Q25 with fastp, clones called with MiXCR, in-frame beta chains kept. Identical CDR3 protein sequences are pooled into one entry, listed with their most common genes and DNA. The V and J calls here are based on TCRdb, not the publication. The table for this sample lists roughly 580,000 distinct CDR3 sequences; approximately 44% of them were counted only once. 6.5% to 9% of the sample is taken by the ten largest.

The origin of this receptor is a woman younger than 35 with Graves' hyperthyroidism. Donor details come from another sample of the same person, matched by shared clones. The sequence is built from TRBV15 and TRBJ1-6, with TRBD1 perhaps the D gene, on 6 matching bases. Input material: peripheral blood or thyroid tissue (not recorded which). The CDR3 reads CATTGTRNSPLHF. Here is the DNA: TGTGCCACCACCGGGACAAGAAATTCACCCCTCCACTTT.